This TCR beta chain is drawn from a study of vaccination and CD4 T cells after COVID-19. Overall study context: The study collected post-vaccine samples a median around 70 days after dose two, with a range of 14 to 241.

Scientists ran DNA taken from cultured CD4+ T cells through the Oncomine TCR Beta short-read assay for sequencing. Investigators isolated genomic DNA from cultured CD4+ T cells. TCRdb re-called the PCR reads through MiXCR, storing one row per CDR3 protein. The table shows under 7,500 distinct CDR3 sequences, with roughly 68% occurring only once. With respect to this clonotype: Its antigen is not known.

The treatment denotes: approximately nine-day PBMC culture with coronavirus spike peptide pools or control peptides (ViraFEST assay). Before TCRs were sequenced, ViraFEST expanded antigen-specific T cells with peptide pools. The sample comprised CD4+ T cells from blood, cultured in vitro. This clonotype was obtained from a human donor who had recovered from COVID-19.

CDR3 sequence reads: CASSTTDRAGGYTF. The CDR3 DNA reads as TGTGCCAGCAGCACAACGGACAGGGCCGGGGGCTACACCTTC. J is TRBJ1-2 and V is TRBV7-9; 8 bases map to TRBD1. Germline lookup yields CDR1 SEHNR and CDR2 FQNEAQ (reference sequence). V shed 5 bases and J 8 bases; nucleotides not matched to a gene: 10. CDR3 size: 14 residues.